These 21 T cell receptor beta chains originate from one sample sequenced in a study of monozygotic twins with inflammatory bowel disease. TCRdb reworked the 5' RACE reads into one entry per CDR3 protein, no DNA. The ten top clones account for less than 7.5%, within a sample of 150,000 to 200,000 distinct CDR3 sequences. Material for sequencing was blood. The receptors shown here come from a human donor with ulcerative colitis or Crohn's disease, or a healthy co-twin of an affected twin (not recorded which).

The chain has TRBV6-5 and TRBJ1-2. The CDR3 is made up of 13 amino acids. Looked up from germline, CDR1 is MNHEY and CDR2 is SVGAGI. The CDR3 is CASTGVGNYGYTF.

This rearrangement joins TRBV29-1 to TRBJ1-5; TCRdb proposes TRBD1, but this gene call is untestable without DNA. CDR3 size: 13 residues. The germline gives CDR1 SQVTM, CDR2 ANQGSEA. The CDR3 reads CSVSETNYQPQHF.

The chain recombines TRBV27 with TRBJ2-5; there is no DNA to check the TCRdb D call of TRBD1. This CDR3 is 14 amino acids long. CDR1 MNHEY and CDR2 SMNVEV come from the germline V gene (reference sequence). CDR3 sequence reads: CASSPGPELETQYF.

The genes are TRBV30 and TRBJ1-1. The germline V gene encodes CDR1 GTSNPN and CDR2 SVGIG (reference sequence). The CDR3 has 15 amino acids. CDR3 sequence reads: CAWSVLGSAYTEAFF.

This chain uses TRBV3-1 with TRBJ2-5; the D gene TCRdb calls, TRBD2, cannot be checked with no DNA. Per germline, CDR1 LGHDT and CDR2 YNNKEL (reference sequence). This CDR3 contains 15 residues. The CDR3 region is CASSYGLAGQETQYF.

The chain carries TRBV6-1 and TRBJ2-1; the D call from TCRdb, TRBD1, cannot be confirmed without DNA. The CDR3 covers 17 residues. Germline loops: CDR1 MNHNS, CDR2 SASEGT. The CDR3 sequence is CASRLSRQGVSYNEQFF.

The chain couples TRBV5-1 to TRBJ2-1; TCRdb gives TRBD2 as the D gene, but with no DNA this cannot be confirmed. Germline lookup yields CDR1 SGHRS and CDR2 YFSETQ. CDR3 length equals 16 residues. CDR3 region: CASSLDGGSPIREQFF.

The V gene is TRBV20-1, the J gene TRBJ2-1; without DNA, the TCRdb call of TRBD2 cannot be checked. Germline V gene data show CDR1 as DFQATT and CDR2 as SNEGSKA (reference sequence). This CDR3 spans 15 amino acids. The CDR3: CSARDRVAGGNEQFF.

The rearrangement links TRBV12-3 or TRBV12-4 to TRBJ2-5. The CDR3 extends over 13 amino acids. The CDR3 loop reads CASSLPGQETQYF.

The chain carries TRBV4-1 and TRBJ2-1. There are 17 residues in the CDR3. In germline, CDR1 is MGHRA, CDR2 YSYEKL. This CDR3 reads CASSQDIGMAIYNEQFF.

The chain couples TRBV7-2 to TRBJ1-6; TCRdb's D gene call, TRBD1, goes unchecked for lack of DNA. The CDR3 is 15 amino acids. Germline V lookup: CDR1 SGHTA, CDR2 FQGNSA. The CDR3 here is CASSLKGAKNSPLHF.

This CDR3 reads CASSRYQGEGQPQHF. The chain links TRBV6-1 to TRBJ1-5; the D call from TCRdb, TRBD1, cannot be confirmed without DNA. Germline CDR1 is MNHNS and CDR2 is SASEGT. There are 15 residues in the CDR3.

The chain's CDR3 is CASSYGGIENTQYF. The V and J genes are TRBV6-5 and TRBJ2-3. Per germline, CDR1 MNHEY and CDR2 SVGAGI. The CDR3 totals 14 residues.

The chain employs TRBV12-3 or TRBV12-4 and TRBJ2-2; the D call of TRBD1 rests on TCRdb alone, since no DNA is present to check it. The CDR3 loop spans 14 amino acids. The chain's CDR3 is CASTNHGRTGELFF.

The rearrangement uses TRBV6-5 and TRBJ1-6. This CDR3 has 12 amino acids. The V gene's germline CDR1 is MNHEY and CDR2 SVGAGI. This chain's CDR3 is CASSDPESPLHF.

The rearrangement uses TRBV4-2 and TRBJ2-5; TCRdb proposes TRBD1, but this gene call is untestable without DNA. This CDR3 has 15 amino acids. Germline lookup yields CDR1 LGHNA and CDR2 YNFKEQ. The CDR3: CASSPLAGGGETQYF.

The chain recombines TRBV5-4 with TRBJ2-3; the TRBD1 assignment by TCRdb is unverifiable without DNA. Germline lookup yields CDR1 SGHNT and CDR2 YYREEE (reference sequence). The CDR3 has 15 amino acids. The CDR3 here is CASSSPWGQGYTQYF.

The chain uses TRBV11-1 and TRBJ2-5; without DNA, the TCRdb call of TRBD1 cannot be checked. Germline-derived CDR1 and CDR2 are SGHAT and FQDESV (reference sequence). The CDR3 is 13 amino acids. The CDR3 here is CASRVTGEETQYF. Full variable domain (missing parts from reference TRBV11-1 and TRBJ2-5): EAEVAQSPRYKITEKSQAVAFWCDPISGHATLYWYRQILGQGPELLVQFQDESVVDDSQLPKDRFSAERLKGVDSTLKIQPAELGDSAMYLCASRVTGEETQYFGPGTRLLVL.

This sequence joins TRBV6-2 or TRBV6-3 and TRBJ1-5; TCRdb selects TRBD1, and the lack of DNA leaves this call unchecked. CDR1 and CDR2 (germline): MNHEY, SVGEGT. The CDR3 extends over 17 amino acids. The CDR3 loop reads CASSWDSPSFSNQPQHF.

This chain connects TRBV20-1 to TRBJ1-2. Germline assignment: CDR1 DFQATT and CDR2 SNEGSKA (reference sequence). The CDR3 totals 12 residues. This CDR3 reads CSAWRSNYGYTF.

This chain uses TRBV5-1 with TRBJ2-1; TCRdb returns TRBD2, unconfirmable since there is no DNA. The CDR3 contains 16 residues. From germline, CDR1 is SGHRS and CDR2 YFSETQ. The CDR3: CASSLAPAGLYNEQFF.